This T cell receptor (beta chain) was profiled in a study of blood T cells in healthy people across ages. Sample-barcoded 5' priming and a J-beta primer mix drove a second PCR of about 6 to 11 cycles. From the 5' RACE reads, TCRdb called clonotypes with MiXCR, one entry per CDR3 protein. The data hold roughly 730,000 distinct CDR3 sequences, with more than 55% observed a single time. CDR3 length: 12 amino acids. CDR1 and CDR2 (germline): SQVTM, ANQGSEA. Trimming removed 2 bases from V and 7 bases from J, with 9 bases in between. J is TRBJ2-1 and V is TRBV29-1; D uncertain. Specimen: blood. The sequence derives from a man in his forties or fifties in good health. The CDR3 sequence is CSVERSQNEQFF. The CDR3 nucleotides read TGCAGCGTTGAAAGAAGTCAGAATGAGCAGTTCTTC.